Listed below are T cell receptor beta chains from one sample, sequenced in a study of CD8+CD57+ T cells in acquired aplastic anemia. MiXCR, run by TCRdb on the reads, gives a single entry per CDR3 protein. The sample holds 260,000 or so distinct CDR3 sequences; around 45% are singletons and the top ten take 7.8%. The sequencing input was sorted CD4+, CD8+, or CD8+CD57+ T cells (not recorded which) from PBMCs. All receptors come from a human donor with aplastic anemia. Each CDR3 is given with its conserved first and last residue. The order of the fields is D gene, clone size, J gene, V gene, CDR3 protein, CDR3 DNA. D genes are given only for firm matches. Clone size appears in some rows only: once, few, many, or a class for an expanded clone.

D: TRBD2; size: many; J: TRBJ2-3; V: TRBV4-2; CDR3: CASSQGAGESHTQYF; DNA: TGTGCCAGCAGCCAAGGAGCGGGGGAGTCCCATACGCAGTATTTT
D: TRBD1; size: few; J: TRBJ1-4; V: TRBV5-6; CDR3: CASTRGTGNGKLFF; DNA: TGTGCCAGCACCCGCGGGACAGGGAATGGAAAACTGTTTTTT
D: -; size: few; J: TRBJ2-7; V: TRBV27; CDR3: CASSRESGSYEQYF; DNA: TGTGCCAGCAGTAGGGAGTCTGGCTCCTACGAGCAGTACTTC
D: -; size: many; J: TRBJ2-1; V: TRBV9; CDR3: CASSAGLDNEQFF; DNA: TGTGCCAGCAGCGCGGGCCTAGACAATGAGCAGTTCTTC
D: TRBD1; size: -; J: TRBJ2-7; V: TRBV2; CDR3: CASSRAGTGAYEQYF; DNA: TGTGCCAGCAGTCGGGCCGGGACAGGGGCCTACGAGCAGTACTTC
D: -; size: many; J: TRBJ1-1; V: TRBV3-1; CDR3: CASSQVTVNTEAFF; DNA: TGTGCCAGCAGCCAGGTTACAGTGAACACTGAAGCTTTCTTT
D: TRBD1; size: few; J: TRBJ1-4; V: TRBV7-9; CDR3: CASSSYPATMDRFVEKLFF; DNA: TGTGCCAGCAGCTCATATCCAGCCACTATGGACAGGTTTGTCGAAAAACTGTTTTTT
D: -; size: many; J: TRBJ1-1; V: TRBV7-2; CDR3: CASSSAPTMAFF; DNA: TGTGCCAGCAGCTCCGCCCCTACCATGGCTTTCTTT
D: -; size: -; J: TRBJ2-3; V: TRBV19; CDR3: CASSIRGTSTDTQYF; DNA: TGTGCCAGTAGTATCCGGGGGACTAGCACAGATACGCAGTATTTT
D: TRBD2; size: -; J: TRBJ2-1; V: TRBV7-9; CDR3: CANSQTSGRAFEQFF; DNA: TGTGCCAACAGCCAGACTAGCGGGAGGGCCTTCGAGCAGTTCTTC
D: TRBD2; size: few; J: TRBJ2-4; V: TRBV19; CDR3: CASSIRRRGATDIQYF; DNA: TGTGCCAGTAGTATTCGACGGCGGGGGGCGACGGACATTCAGTACTTC
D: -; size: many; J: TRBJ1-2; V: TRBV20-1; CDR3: CSARDLGAYGYTF; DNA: TGCAGTGCTAGAGATCTAGGGGCCTATGGCTACACCTTC
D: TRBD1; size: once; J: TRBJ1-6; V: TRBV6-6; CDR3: CDGSQRTGAYNSPLHF; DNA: TGTGACGGCAGTCAGAGGACAGGGGCTTATAATTCACCCCTCCACTTT
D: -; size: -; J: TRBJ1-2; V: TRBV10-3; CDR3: CAISESRWGINYGYTF; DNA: TGTGCCATCAGTGAGTCGAGGTGGGGGATCAACTATGGCTACACCTTC
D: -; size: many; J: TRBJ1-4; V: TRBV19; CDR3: CASSPATTNEKLFF; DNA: TGTGCCAGTAGTCCGGCCACAACTAATGAAAAACTGTTTTTT
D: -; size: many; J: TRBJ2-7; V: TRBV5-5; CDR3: CASRVVGGIAYEQYF; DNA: TGTGCCAGCAGGGTGGTTGGGGGGATCGCCTACGAGCAGTACTTC
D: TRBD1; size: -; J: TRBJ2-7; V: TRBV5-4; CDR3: CASSQVGQGLSYEQYF; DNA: TGTGCCAGCAGCCAAGTGGGACAGGGGCTCTCCTACGAGCAGTACTTC
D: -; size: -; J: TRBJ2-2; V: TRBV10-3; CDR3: CAISDIGAGTGELFF; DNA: TGTGCCATCAGTGACATAGGGGCCGGCACCGGGGAGCTGTTTTTT
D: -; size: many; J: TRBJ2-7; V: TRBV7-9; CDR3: CASSLGGESYEQYF; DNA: TGTGCCAGCAGCTTAGGAGGAGAATCCTACGAGCAGTACTTC
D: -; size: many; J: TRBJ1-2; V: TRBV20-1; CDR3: CSARDPGSSYGYTF; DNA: TGCAGTGCTAGAGATCCAGGCAGCTCATATGGCTACACCTTC
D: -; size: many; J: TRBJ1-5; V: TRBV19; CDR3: CASSMSPQGRNQPQHF; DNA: TGTGCCAGTAGTATGAGCCCTCAGGGGCGCAATCAGCCCCAGCATTTT
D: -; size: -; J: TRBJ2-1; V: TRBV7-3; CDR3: CASSPTEFNEQFF; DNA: TGTGCCAGCAGCCCAACCGAGTTCAATGAGCAGTTCTTC
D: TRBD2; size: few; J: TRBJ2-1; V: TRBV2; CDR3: CASSFPGTSGRPPHNEQFF; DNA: TGTGCCAGCAGTTTCCCCGGGACTAGCGGGAGGCCCCCCCACAATGAGCAGTTCTTC
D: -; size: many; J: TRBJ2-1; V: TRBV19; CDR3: CASSILGQLIGNEQFF; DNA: TGTGCCAGTAGTATATTGGGCCAACTTATAGGGAATGAGCAGTTCTTC
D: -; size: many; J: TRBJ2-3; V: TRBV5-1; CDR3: CASSEDAGYTDTQYF; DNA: TGCGCCAGCAGCGAGGACGCAGGGTACACAGATACGCAGTATTTT
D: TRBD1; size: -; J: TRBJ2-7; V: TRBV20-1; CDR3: CSADRDSYEQYF; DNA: TGCAGTGCTGACCGGGACAGCTACGAGCAGTACTTC
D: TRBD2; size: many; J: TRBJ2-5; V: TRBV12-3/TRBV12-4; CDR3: CASSLALAGAQETQYF; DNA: TGTGCCAGCAGTTTAGCGCTAGCGGGGGCCCAAGAGACCCAGTACTTC
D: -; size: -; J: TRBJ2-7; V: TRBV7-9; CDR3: CASSSPTSGYEQYF; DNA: TGTGCCAGCAGCTCCCCGACATCAGGCTACGAGCAGTACTTC
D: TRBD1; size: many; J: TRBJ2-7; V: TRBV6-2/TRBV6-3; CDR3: CASSYWDSRYMEQYF; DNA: TGTGCCAGCAGTTACTGGGACAGCAGGTACATGGAGCAGTACTTC
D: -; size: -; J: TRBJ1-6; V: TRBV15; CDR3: CATSSGRGNSPLHF; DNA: TGTGCCACCAGCAGCGGCAGGGGTAATTCACCCCTCCACTTT
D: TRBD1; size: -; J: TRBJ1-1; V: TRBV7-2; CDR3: CASSLARQGGRSDTEAFF; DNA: TGTGCCAGCAGCTTAGCTAGACAGGGTGGAAGGTCTGACACTGAAGCTTTCTTT
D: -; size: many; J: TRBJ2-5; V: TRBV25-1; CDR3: CASSGGLPGGPKETQYF; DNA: TGTGCCAGCAGTGGGGGACTACCAGGGGGGCCCAAAGAGACCCAGTACTTC
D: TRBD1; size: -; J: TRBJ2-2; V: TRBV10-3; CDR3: CAINTDRGGTGELFF; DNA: TGTGCCATCAATACGGACAGGGGAGGAACCGGGGAGCTGTTTTTT
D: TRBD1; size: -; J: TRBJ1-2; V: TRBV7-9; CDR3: CASSLVRDRSSYGYTF; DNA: TGTGCCAGCAGCTTAGTTCGGGACAGATCCTCCTATGGCTACACCTTC
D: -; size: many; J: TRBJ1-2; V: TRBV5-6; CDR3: CASSLVVPSINYGYTF; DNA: TGTGCCAGCAGCTTGGTGGTTCCTAGTATTAACTATGGCTACACCTTC
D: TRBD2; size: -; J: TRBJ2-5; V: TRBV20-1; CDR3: CSARTSDQETQYF; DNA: TGCAGTGCTAGGACTAGCGACCAAGAGACCCAGTACTTC
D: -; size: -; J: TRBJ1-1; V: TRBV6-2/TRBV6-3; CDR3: CASSETGTLRPRF; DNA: TGTGCCAGCAGTGAAACCGGGACACTCAGGCCCCGTTTT
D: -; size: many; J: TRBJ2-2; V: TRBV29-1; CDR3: CSVLWETGELFF; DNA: TGCAGCGTACTCTGGGAGACCGGGGAGCTGTTTTTT
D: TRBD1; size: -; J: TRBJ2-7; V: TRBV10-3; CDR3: CAISGQGVDEQYF; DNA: TGTGCCATCAGTGGACAGGGGGTCGACGAGCAGTACTTC
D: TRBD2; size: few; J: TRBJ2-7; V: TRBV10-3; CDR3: CAISESRLAGAASSYEQYF; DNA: TGTGCCATCAGTGAGTCTAGACTAGCGGGGGCCGCGAGCTCCTACGAGCAGTACTTC
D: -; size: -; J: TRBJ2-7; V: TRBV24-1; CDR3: CATSDWDSYEQYF; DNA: TGTGCCACCAGTGACTGGGACTCCTACGAGCAGTACTTC
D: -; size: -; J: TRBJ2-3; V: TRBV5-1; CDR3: CASSLDGGNTDTQYF; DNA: TGCGCCAGCAGCTTGGACGGCGGGAACACAGATACGCAGTATTTT
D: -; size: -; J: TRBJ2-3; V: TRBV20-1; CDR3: CSARDLRGVDDTQYF; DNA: TGCAGTGCTAGAGATCTCCGAGGGGTGGACGATACGCAGTATTTT
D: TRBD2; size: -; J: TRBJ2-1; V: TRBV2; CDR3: CASSQGRTSGLQQRNEQFF; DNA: TGTGCCAGCAGCCAAGGTCGGACTAGCGGCCTCCAACAGCGGAATGAGCAGTTCTTC
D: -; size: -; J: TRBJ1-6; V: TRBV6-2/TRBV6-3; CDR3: CASSEEWWGRVRNSPLHF; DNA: TGCGCCAGCAGTGAAGAGTGGTGGGGCAGGGTTCGTAATTCACCCCTCCACTTT
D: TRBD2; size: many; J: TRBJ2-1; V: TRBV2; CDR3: CASSDPGSGSDAIYNEQFF; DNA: TGTGCCAGCAGTGACCCTGGTAGCGGGAGTGACGCGATTTACAATGAGCAGTTCTTC
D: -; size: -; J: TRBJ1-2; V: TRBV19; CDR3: CASSTDAGVHGCTF; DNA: TGTGCCAGTAGTACCGACGCAGGGGTTCATGGCTGCACCTTC
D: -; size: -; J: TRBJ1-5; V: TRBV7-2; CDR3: CASSPSLGGGNQPQHF; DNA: TGTGCCAGCAGCCCGAGTCTGGGAGGGGGCAATCAGCCCCAGCATTTT
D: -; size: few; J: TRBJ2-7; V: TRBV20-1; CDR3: CSARDGGSYEQYF; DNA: TGCAGTGCTAGAGATGGAGGATCCTACGAGCAGTACTTC